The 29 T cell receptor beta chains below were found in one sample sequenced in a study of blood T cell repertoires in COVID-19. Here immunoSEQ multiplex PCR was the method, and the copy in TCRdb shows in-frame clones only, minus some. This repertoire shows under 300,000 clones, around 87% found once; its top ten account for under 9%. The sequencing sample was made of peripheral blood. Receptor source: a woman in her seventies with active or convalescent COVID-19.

Here the CDR3 reads CASSLGTEYGYTF. The DNA of the CDR3 is TGTGCCAGCAGCCTCGGGACTGAGTATGGCTACACCTTC. The chain recombines TRBV11-2 with TRBJ1-2; possibly TRBD1 for D (5 bases). V lost 5 bases, J lost 5 bases, and 12 bases lay in between. The CDR3 covers 13 residues. CDR1 SGHAT and CDR2 FQNNGV come from the germline V gene.

The CDR3 here is CASSLSGSSYNEQFF. The DNA for the CDR3 is TGCGCCAGCAGTTTAAGCGGAAGCTCCTACAATGAGCAGTTCTTC. This rearrangement joins TRBV5-1 to TRBJ2-1; tentative D call: TRBD2 (5 bases). Trimming removed 5 bases from V and 0 bases from J, with 12 bases in between. The CDR3 consists of 15 residues. Germline values: CDR1 SGHRS, CDR2 YFSETQ.

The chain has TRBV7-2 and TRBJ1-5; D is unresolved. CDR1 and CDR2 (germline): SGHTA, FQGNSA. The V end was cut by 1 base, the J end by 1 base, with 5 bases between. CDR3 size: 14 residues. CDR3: CASSLESSNQPQHF. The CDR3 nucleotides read TGTGCCAGCAGCTTAGAAAGCAGCAATCAGCCCCAGCATTTT.

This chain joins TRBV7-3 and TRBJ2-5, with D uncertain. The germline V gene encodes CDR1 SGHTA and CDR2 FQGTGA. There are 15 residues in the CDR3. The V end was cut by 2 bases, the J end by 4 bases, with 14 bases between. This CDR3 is CASSLDPQVLETQYF. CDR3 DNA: TGTGCCAGCAGCTTAGACCCCCAGGTTTTAGAGACCCAGTACTTC. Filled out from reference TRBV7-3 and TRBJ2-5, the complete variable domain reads GAGVSQTPSNKVTEKGKYVELRCDPISGHTALYWYRQSLGQGPEFLIYFQGTGAADDSGLPNDRFFAVRPEGSVSTLKIQRTERGDSAVYLCASSLDPQVLETQYFGPGTRLLVL.

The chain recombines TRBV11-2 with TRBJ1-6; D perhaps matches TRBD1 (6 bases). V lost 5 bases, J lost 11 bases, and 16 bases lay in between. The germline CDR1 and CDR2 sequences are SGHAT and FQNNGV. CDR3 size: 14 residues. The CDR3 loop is CASSPQGQGTPLHF. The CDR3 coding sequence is TGTGCCAGCAGCCCGCAGGGACAAGGGACACCCCTCCACTTT.

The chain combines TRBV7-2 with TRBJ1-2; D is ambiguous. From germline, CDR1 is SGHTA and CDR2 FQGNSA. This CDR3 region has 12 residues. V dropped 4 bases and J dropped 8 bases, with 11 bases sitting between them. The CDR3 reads CASSSPGGGYTF. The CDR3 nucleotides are TGTGCCAGCAGCTCTCCGGGTGGAGGCTACACCTTC.

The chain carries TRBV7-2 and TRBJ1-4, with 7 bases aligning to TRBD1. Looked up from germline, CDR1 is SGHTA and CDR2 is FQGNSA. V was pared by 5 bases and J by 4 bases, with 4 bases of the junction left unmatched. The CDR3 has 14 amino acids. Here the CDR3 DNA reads TGTGCCAGCAGCCCGACAGGGTTTAATGAAAAACTGTTTTTT. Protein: CASSPTGFNEKLFF.

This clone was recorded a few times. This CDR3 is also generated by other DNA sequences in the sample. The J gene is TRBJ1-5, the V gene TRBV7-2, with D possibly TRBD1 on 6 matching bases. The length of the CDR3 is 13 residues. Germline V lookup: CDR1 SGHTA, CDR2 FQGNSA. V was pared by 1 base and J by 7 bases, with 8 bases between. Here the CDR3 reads CASSLVRGQPQHF. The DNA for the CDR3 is TGTGCCAGCAGCTTAGTAAGGGGGCAGCCCCAGCATTTT.

The CDR3 sequence: CASSLTGVNTEAFF. CDR3 coding DNA: TGTGCCAGCAGCTTAACAGGGGTGAACACTGAAGCTTTCTTT. The rearrangement links TRBV7-3 to TRBJ1-1; possibly TRBD1 for D (5 bases). CDR1 SGHTA and CDR2 FQGTGA come from the germline V gene. The CDR3 spans 14 residues. The ends were cut back, 0 bases at V and 0 bases at J, with 5 bases in the middle.

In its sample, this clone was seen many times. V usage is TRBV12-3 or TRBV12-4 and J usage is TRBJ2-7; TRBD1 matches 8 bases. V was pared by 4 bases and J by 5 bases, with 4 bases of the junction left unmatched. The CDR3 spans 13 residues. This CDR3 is CASSSGQGHEQYF. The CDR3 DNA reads TGTGCCAGCAGTTCAGGACAGGGACACGAGCAGTACTTC.

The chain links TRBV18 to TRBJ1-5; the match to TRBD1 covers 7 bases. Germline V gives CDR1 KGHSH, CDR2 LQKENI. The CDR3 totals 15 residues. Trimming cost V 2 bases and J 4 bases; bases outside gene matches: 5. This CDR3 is CASSPSGTENQPQHF. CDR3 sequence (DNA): TGTGCCAGCTCACCATCCGGGACAGAAAATCAGCCCCAGCATTTT.

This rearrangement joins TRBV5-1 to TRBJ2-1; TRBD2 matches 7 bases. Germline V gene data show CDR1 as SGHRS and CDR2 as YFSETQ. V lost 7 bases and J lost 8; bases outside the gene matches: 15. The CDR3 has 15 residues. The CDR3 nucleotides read TGCGCCAGCGCCACTAATAGACTAGCCTTCGATGAGCAGTTCTTC. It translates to CASATNRLAFDEQFF.

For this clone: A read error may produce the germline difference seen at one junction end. CDR3: CASREKPTGDHF. As DNA, the CDR3 is TGTGCCAGCAGAGAAAAACCGACAGGGGACCACTTC. The chain joins TRBV2 to TRBJ1-2, with 8 bases that match TRBD1. Germline lookup yields CDR1 SNHLY and CDR2 FYNNEI. This CDR3 contains 12 residues.

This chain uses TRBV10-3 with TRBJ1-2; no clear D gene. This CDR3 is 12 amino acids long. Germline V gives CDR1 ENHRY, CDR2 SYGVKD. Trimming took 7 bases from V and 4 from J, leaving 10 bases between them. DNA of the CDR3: TGTGCCATCAATACAGCCGGCTATGGCTACACCTTC. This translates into CAINTAGYGYTF.

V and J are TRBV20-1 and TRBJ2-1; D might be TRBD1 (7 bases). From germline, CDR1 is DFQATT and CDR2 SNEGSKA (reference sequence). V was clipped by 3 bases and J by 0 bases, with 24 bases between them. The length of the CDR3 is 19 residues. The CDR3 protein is CSASTHRGGPMSSYNEQFF. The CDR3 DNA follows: TGCAGTGCTAGTACCCACAGGGGAGGACCGATGAGCTCCTACAATGAGCAGTTCTTC.

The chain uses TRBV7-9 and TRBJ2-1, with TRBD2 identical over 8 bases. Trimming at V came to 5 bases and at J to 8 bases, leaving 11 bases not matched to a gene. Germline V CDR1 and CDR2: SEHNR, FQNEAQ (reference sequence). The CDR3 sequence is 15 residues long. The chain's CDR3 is CASSPIGGGLDEQFF. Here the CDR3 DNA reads TGTGCCAGCAGCCCTATCGGGGGGGGGCTGGATGAGCAGTTCTTC.

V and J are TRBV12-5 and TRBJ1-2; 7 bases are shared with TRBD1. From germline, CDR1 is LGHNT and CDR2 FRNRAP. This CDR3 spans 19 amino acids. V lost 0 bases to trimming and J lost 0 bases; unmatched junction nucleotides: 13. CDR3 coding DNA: TGTGCTAGTGGTTTGGTACAAGGGGGCGCAAATAGACCTAACTATGGCTACACCTTC. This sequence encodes CASGLVQGGANRPNYGYTF.

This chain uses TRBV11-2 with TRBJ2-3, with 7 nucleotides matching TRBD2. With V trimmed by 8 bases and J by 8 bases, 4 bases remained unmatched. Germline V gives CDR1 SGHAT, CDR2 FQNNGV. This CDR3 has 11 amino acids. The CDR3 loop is CASGERGTQYF. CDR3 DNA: TGTGCCAGCGGTGAGCGGGGTACGCAGTATTTT.

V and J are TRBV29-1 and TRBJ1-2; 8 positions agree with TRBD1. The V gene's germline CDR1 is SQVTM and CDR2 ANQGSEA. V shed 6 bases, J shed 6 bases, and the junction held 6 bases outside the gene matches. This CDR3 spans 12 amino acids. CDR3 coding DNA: TGCAGCGTCCCGGACAGGGAGAATGGCTACACCTTC. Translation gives CSVPDRENGYTF. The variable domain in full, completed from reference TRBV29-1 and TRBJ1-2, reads SAVISQKPSRDICQRGTSLTIQCQVDSQVTMMFWYRQQPGQSLTLIATANQGSEATYESGFVIDKFPISRPNLTFSTLTVSNMSPEDSSIYLCSVPDRENGYTFGSGTRLTVV.

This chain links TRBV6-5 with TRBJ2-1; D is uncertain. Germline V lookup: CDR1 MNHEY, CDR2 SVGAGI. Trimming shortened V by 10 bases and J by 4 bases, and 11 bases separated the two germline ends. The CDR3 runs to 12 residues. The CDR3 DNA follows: TGTGCCACCTACCGACTTTACAATGAGCAGTTCTTC. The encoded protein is CATYRLYNEQFF.

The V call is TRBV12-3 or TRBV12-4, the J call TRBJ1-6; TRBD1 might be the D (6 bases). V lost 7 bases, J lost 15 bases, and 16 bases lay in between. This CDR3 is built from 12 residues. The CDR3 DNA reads TGTGCCAGCAACCACGGACAGCGGGGCCTCCACTTT. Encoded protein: CASNHGQRGLHF.

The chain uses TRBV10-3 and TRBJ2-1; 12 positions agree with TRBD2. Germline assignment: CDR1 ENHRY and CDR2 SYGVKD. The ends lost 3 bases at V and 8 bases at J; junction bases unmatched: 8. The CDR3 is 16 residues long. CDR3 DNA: TGTGCCATCAGTGACCCCTCTAGCGGGGGGGCGGATGAGCAGTTCTTC. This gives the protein CAISDPSSGGADEQFF.

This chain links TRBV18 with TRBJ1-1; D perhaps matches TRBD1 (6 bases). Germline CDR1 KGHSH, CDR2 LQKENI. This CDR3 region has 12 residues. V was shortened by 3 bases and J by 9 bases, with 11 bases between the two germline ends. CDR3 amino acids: CASSPPQGKAFF. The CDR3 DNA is TGTGCCAGCTCACCCCCCCAGGGGAAAGCTTTCTTT.

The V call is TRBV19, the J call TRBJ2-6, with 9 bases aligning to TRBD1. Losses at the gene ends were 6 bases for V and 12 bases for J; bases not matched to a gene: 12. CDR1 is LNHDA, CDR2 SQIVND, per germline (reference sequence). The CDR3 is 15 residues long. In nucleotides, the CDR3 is TGTGCCAGTAGCCAGACCACAGGGGGCGCCCCCGTCCTGACTTTC. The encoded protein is CASSQTTGGAPVLTF.

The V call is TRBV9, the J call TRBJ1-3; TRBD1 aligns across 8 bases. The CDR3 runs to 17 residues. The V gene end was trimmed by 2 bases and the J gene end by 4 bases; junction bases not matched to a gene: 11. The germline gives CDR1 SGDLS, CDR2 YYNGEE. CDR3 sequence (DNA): TGTGCCAGCAGCGTTCAAGCCTCGGACAGGGTGGGAAACACCATATATTTT. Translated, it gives CASSVQASDRVGNTIYF.

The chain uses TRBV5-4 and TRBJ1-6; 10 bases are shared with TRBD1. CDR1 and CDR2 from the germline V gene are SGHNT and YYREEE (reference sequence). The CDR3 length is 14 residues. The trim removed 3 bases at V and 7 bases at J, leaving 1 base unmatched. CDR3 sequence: CASSSGQGNSPLHF. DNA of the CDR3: TGTGCCAGCAGCTCGGGACAGGGGAATTCACCCCTCCACTTT.

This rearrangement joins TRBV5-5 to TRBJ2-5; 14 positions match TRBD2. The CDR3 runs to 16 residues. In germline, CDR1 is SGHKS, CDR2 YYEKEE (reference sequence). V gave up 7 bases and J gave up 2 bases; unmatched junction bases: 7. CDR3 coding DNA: TGTGCCAGCGGAACCGGACTAGCGGGGGGTCAAGAGACCCAGTACTTC. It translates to CASGTGLAGGQETQYF.

CDR3 loop: CASSPGGPLRGLNSPLHF. The DNA of the CDR3 is TGTGCCAGCAGCCCTGGAGGGCCTCTAAGGGGGCTTAATTCACCCCTCCACTTT. The V gene is TRBV7-2, the J gene TRBJ1-6, with 7 bases that match TRBD1. V trimming: 5 bases; J trimming: 6 bases; junction bases outside the gene matches: 16. The V gene's germline CDR1 is SGHTA and CDR2 FQGNSA. This CDR3 comprises 18 residues.

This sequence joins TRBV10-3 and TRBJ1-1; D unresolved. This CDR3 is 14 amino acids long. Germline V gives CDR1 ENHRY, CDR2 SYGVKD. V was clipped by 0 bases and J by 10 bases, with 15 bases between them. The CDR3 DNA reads TGTGCCATCAGTGAGTCGCCAGGTTGGGCTGGAGCTTTCTTT. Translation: CAISESPGWAGAFF.